The rows below give T cell receptor beta chains drawn from one sample of a study of T cell changes during pregnancy in multiple sclerosis. Method: immunoSEQ multiplex PCR; TCRdb's copy keeps in-frame clones and lacks some. The sample consists of about 66,000 clones, approximately 90% of them appearing once. Here the sequenced sample was peripheral blood, taken in the third trimester of pregnancy. The receptors come from a female donor with multiple sclerosis, enrolled in a pregnancy study. Both conserved end residues are part of each CDR3. D genes are given only for firm matches. Clone size is stated in some rows and not others, as once, few, many or a class when expanded.

v_gene: TRBV19
j_gene: TRBJ2-1
abundance: NA
d_gene: NA
len: 15
CDR3nt: TGTGCCAGTAGGCCTGAGGAAGATTCGTACAATGAGCAGTTCTTC
CDR3aa: CASRPEEDSYNEQFF

v_gene: TRBV4-3
j_gene: TRBJ2-7
abundance: NA
d_gene: NA
len: 16
CDR3nt: TGCGCCAGCAGCCAAGAACAGTCATTTCCACAGGGCGGGCAGTACTTC
CDR3aa: CASSQEQSFPQGGQYF

v_gene: TRBV6-1
j_gene: TRBJ1-1
abundance: NA
d_gene: NA
len: 13
CDR3nt: TGTGCCAGCAGTGAAGTAGGGGGCACTGAAGCTTTCTTT
CDR3aa: CASSEVGGTEAFF

v_gene: TRBV7-2
j_gene: TRBJ2-7
abundance: NA
d_gene: TRBD1
len: 15
CDR3nt: TGTGCCAGCAGCCCTCGACAGGGGTTGGCCTACGAGCAGTACTTC
CDR3aa: CASSPRQGLAYEQYF

v_gene: TRBV19
j_gene: TRBJ2-1
abundance: NA
d_gene: TRBD2
len: 20
CDR3nt: TGTGCCAGTAGTATAGACCCGGCGGGACTAGCGGGAAGTGGGTACAATGAGCAGTTCTTC
CDR3aa: CASSIDPAGLAGSGYNEQFF

v_gene: TRBV6-1
j_gene: TRBJ1-1
abundance: NA
d_gene: TRBD1
len: 13
CDR3nt: TGTGCCAGCAGGGGACAGGGGGAAACTGAAGCTTTCTTT
CDR3aa: CASRGQGETEAFF

v_gene: TRBV5-8
j_gene: TRBJ1-1
abundance: NA
d_gene: NA
len: 13
CDR3nt: TGTGCCAGCAGCTGGACAGAAAGCACTGAAGCTTTCTTT
CDR3aa: CASSWTESTEAFF

v_gene: TRBV7-9
j_gene: TRBJ1-6
abundance: NA
d_gene: TRBD1
len: 14
CDR3nt: TGTGCCAGCAACAGGGGGAATGATAATTCACCCCTCCACTTT
CDR3aa: CASNRGNDNSPLHF

v_gene: TRBV18
j_gene: TRBJ1-5
abundance: NA
d_gene: NA
len: 17
CDR3nt: TGTGCCAGCTCACCTCGGGACACGGTTTATAGCAATCAGCCCCAGCATTTT
CDR3aa: CASSPRDTVYSNQPQHF

v_gene: TRBV7-9
j_gene: TRBJ2-3
abundance: NA
d_gene: NA
len: 10
CDR3nt: TGTGCCAGCGGGAGTCGGGCGCAGTATTTT
CDR3aa: CASGSRAQYF

v_gene: TRBV27
j_gene: TRBJ2-7
abundance: NA
d_gene: NA
len: 16
CDR3nt: TGTGCCAGCAGTCAATCTAGCGTGGGGGTTTCCTACGAGCAGTACTTC
CDR3aa: CASSQSSVGVSYEQYF

v_gene: TRBV27
j_gene: TRBJ1-6
abundance: NA
d_gene: TRBD1
len: 17
CDR3nt: TGTGCCAGCAGTTTATCGAGACAGGGGGCAAGGAATTCACCCCTCCACTTT
CDR3aa: CASSLSRQGARNSPLHF

v_gene: TRBV21-1
j_gene: TRBJ2-2
abundance: NA
d_gene: NA
len: 14
CDR3nt: TGTGCCACTTCCCGACAGTGGGCCACCGGGGAGCTGTTTTTT
CDR3aa: CATSRQWATGELFF

v_gene: TRBV6-1
j_gene: TRBJ1-3
abundance: NA
d_gene: NA
len: 15
CDR3nt: TGTGCCAGCAGTGAAGACGGGGGTTCGGGAAACACCATATATTTT
CDR3aa: CASSEDGGSGNTIYF

v_gene: TRBV10-3
j_gene: TRBJ2-3
abundance: NA
d_gene: TRBD2
len: 16
CDR3nt: TGTGCCATCAGTGGCACTAGCGGTAGACTCACAGATACGCAGTATTTT
CDR3aa: CAISGTSGRLTDTQYF

v_gene: TRBV2
j_gene: TRBJ1-6
abundance: NA
d_gene: NA
len: 15
CDR3nt: TGTGCCAGCAGAAATTGGGAGAGTGATAATTCACCCCTCCACTTT
CDR3aa: CASRNWESDNSPLHF

v_gene: TRBV5-1
j_gene: TRBJ1-2
abundance: NA
d_gene: NA
len: 13
CDR3nt: TGCGCCAGCAGCACGACAGGACCCTATGGCTACACCTTC
CDR3aa: CASSTTGPYGYTF

v_gene: TRBV18
j_gene: TRBJ2-2
abundance: NA
d_gene: TRBD2
len: 14
CDR3nt: TGTGCCAGCTCCGGACTAGACAGTACCGGGGAGCTGTTTTTT
CDR3aa: CASSGLDSTGELFF

v_gene: TRBV19
j_gene: TRBJ2-1
abundance: NA
d_gene: NA
len: 18
CDR3nt: NA
CDR3aa: CARHPYLCLAGVEDEQFF

v_gene: TRBV29-1
j_gene: TRBJ1-1
abundance: once
d_gene: NA
len: 14
CDR3nt: TGCAGCGCCAAATCCCAGACAGCTTCTACTGAAGCTTTCTTT
CDR3aa: CSAKSQTASTEAFF

v_gene: TRBV19
j_gene: TRBJ2-7
abundance: NA
d_gene: TRBD1
len: 12
CDR3nt: TGTGCCAGTAGCACAGGGGGCTACGAGCAGTACTTC
CDR3aa: CASSTGGYEQYF

v_gene: TRBV9
j_gene: TRBJ1-6
abundance: NA
d_gene: TRBD1
len: 15
CDR3nt: TGTGCCAGCAGCGCGGGACAGAAACCTAATTCACCCCTCCACTTT
CDR3aa: CASSAGQKPNSPLHF

v_gene: TRBV2
j_gene: TRBJ1-2
abundance: NA
d_gene: NA
len: 12
CDR3nt: TGTGCCAGCATGGAGGGAGGGGGAGGCTACACCTTC
CDR3aa: CASMEGGGGYTF

v_gene: TRBV30
j_gene: TRBJ2-3
abundance: NA
d_gene: NA
len: 12
CDR3nt: TGTGCCTGGAGTGTACTTTCCGGGGTCACGTATTTT
CDR3aa: CAWSVLSGVTYF

v_gene: TRBV7-9
j_gene: TRBJ1-2
abundance: NA
d_gene: NA
len: 13
CDR3nt: TGTGCCAGCAGCGAACAGGAAGAGTATGGCTACACCTTC
CDR3aa: CASSEQEEYGYTF

v_gene: TRBV7-6
j_gene: TRBJ2-2
abundance: NA
d_gene: NA
len: 13
CDR3nt: TGTGCCAGCAGCTCCTTTGAGACCGGGGAGCTGTTTTTT
CDR3aa: CASSSFETGELFF

v_gene: TRBV7-2
j_gene: TRBJ2-3
abundance: NA
d_gene: TRBD1
len: 15
CDR3nt: TGTGCCAGCAGCTTAGGTCTGGGACAGGGGGATACGCAGTATTTT
CDR3aa: CASSLGLGQGDTQYF

v_gene: TRBV2
j_gene: TRBJ1-5
abundance: NA
d_gene: NA
len: 14
CDR3nt: TGTGCCAGCAATATCGGACAGTTAAATCAGCCCCAGCATTTT
CDR3aa: CASNIGQLNQPQHF

v_gene: TRBV9
j_gene: TRBJ2-3
abundance: NA
d_gene: NA
len: 17
CDR3nt: TGTGCCAGCAGCGTATCCCAATTGGCGGATCTCACAGATACGCAGTATTTT
CDR3aa: CASSVSQLADLTDTQYF

v_gene: TRBV7-3
j_gene: TRBJ1-1
abundance: NA
d_gene: TRBD1
len: 18
CDR3nt: TGTGCCAGCAGCCACAAAGGGGGACAGGATAGAATGAACACTGAAGCTTTCTTT
CDR3aa: CASSHKGGQDRMNTEAFF

v_gene: TRBV27
j_gene: TRBJ1-5
abundance: NA
d_gene: TRBD1
len: 19
CDR3nt: TGTGCCAGCAGCGAACGGACAGGGGGCGCTTCGAGTGGCAATCAGCCCCAGCATTTT
CDR3aa: CASSERTGGASSGNQPQHF

v_gene: TRBV29-1
j_gene: TRBJ2-1
abundance: once
d_gene: TRBD2
len: 13
CDR3nt: TGCAGCGTTAGCGGGAGGGCCTACAATGAGCAGTTCTTC
CDR3aa: CSVSGRAYNEQFF

v_gene: TRBV6-5
j_gene: TRBJ2-7
abundance: NA
d_gene: TRBD1
len: 15
CDR3nt: TGTGCCAGCACCTATTGGGACAGGGGTCGATACGAGCAGTACTTC
CDR3aa: CASTYWDRGRYEQYF

v_gene: TRBV5-8
j_gene: TRBJ2-2
abundance: NA
d_gene: NA
len: 17
CDR3nt: TGTGCCAGCAGCTTGGCTTTGGCTAGCGAAACCACCGGGGAGCTGTTTTTT
CDR3aa: CASSLALASETTGELFF

v_gene: TRBV6-6
j_gene: TRBJ2-7
abundance: NA
d_gene: TRBD1
len: 15
CDR3nt: TGTGCCAGCAGTTACTGGACAGGAAACCTTAACGAGCAGTACTTC
CDR3aa: CASSYWTGNLNEQYF

v_gene: TRBV18
j_gene: TRBJ1-5
abundance: NA
d_gene: NA
len: 15
CDR3nt: TGTGCCAGCTCTCTAACCGGGGTTAGCAATCAGCCCCAGCATTTT
CDR3aa: CASSLTGVSNQPQHF

v_gene: TRBV9
j_gene: TRBJ2-3
abundance: NA
d_gene: NA
len: 15
CDR3nt: TGTGCCAGCACCAGGCAGGGGGGCAATGCAGATACGCAGTATTTT
CDR3aa: CASTRQGGNADTQYF

v_gene: TRBV19
j_gene: TRBJ1-3
abundance: NA
d_gene: TRBD1
len: 16
CDR3nt: TGTGCCAGTAGTCATCAGACAGGGTCAATTGGAAACACCATATATTTT
CDR3aa: CASSHQTGSIGNTIYF

v_gene: TRBV7-9
j_gene: TRBJ1-2
abundance: NA
d_gene: NA
len: 15
CDR3nt: TGTGCCAGCAGCTTAGGAAATACGGGGTATCAAGGCTACACCTTC
CDR3aa: CASSLGNTGYQGYTF

v_gene: TRBV11-3
j_gene: TRBJ1-1
abundance: NA
d_gene: NA
len: 14
CDR3nt: TGTGCCAGCAGCTTTGCGCCGGGGAGCACTGAAGCTTTCTTT
CDR3aa: CASSFAPGSTEAFF

v_gene: TRBV5-4
j_gene: TRBJ2-3
abundance: NA
d_gene: TRBD2
len: 17
CDR3nt: TGTGCCAGCAGCTTGGAACTAGCGGGCGCTAGCACAGATACGCAGTATTTT
CDR3aa: CASSLELAGASTDTQYF

v_gene: TRBV5-1
j_gene: TRBJ2-7
abundance: NA
d_gene: TRBD1
len: 17
CDR3nt: TGCGCCAGCAGCTTAACGCCGGTCGGGACAGCGACGTACGAGCAGTACTTC
CDR3aa: CASSLTPVGTATYEQYF

v_gene: TRBV6-1
j_gene: TRBJ1-1
abundance: NA
d_gene: NA
len: 14
CDR3nt: TGTGCCAGCAGTGAACTTTACGGCAGCGCAAAAGCTTTCTTT
CDR3aa: CASSELYGSAKAFF

v_gene: TRBV5-1
j_gene: TRBJ1-4
abundance: NA
d_gene: NA
len: 18
CDR3nt: TGCGCCAGCAGCTTGGCCACCCACCGGGACACCTTTAATGAAAAACTGTTTTTT
CDR3aa: CASSLATHRDTFNEKLFF

v_gene: TRBV7-9
j_gene: TRBJ2-1
abundance: NA
d_gene: TRBD2
len: 15
CDR3nt: TGTGCCAGCAGCTTCCCTCGACTAGCCGGAAATGAGCAGTTCTTC
CDR3aa: CASSFPRLAGNEQFF

v_gene: TRBV30
j_gene: TRBJ1-2
abundance: NA
d_gene: NA
len: 11
CDR3nt: TGTGCCTGGAAGGCAGGCATCGGCTACACCTTC
CDR3aa: CAWKAGIGYTF

v_gene: TRBV9
j_gene: TRBJ1-1
abundance: NA
d_gene: NA
len: 14
CDR3nt: TGTGCCAGCAGCGTCGGACACTCGAACACTGAAGCTTTCTTT
CDR3aa: CASSVGHSNTEAFF

v_gene: TRBV4-3
j_gene: TRBJ2-7
abundance: NA
d_gene: TRBD2
len: 17
CDR3nt: TGCGCCAGCAGCCGTACTAGCGGGGGGGCGGGCCCCTACGAGCAGTACTTC
CDR3aa: CASSRTSGGAGPYEQYF

v_gene: TRBV4-3
j_gene: TRBJ1-3
abundance: NA
d_gene: NA
len: 17
CDR3nt: TGCGCCAGCAGCCAAGATTTTAGTTCAGGGACAGGAAACACCATATATTTT
CDR3aa: CASSQDFSSGTGNTIYF

v_gene: TRBV30
j_gene: TRBJ2-6
abundance: NA
d_gene: NA
len: 16
CDR3nt: TGTGCCTGGAGTGTACTCGGGGATTCTGGGGCCAACGTCCTGACTTTC
CDR3aa: CAWSVLGDSGANVLTF